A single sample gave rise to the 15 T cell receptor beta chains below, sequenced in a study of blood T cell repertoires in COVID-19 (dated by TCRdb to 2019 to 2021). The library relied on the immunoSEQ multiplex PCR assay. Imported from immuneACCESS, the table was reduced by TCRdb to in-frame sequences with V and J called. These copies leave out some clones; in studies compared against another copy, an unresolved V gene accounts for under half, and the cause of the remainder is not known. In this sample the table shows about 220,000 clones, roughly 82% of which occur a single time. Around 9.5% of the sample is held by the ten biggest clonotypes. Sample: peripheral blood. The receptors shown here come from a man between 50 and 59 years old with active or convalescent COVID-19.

CDR3 protein: CSVGPNYGYTF. In DNA form, the CDR3 reads TGCAGCGTTGGGCCAAACTATGGCTACACCTTC. The chain has TRBV29-1 and TRBJ1-2; D is unclear. The CDR3 has 11 residues. V dropped 4 bases and J dropped 2 bases, with 5 bases sitting between them. Germline loops: CDR1 SQVTM, CDR2 ANQGSEA.

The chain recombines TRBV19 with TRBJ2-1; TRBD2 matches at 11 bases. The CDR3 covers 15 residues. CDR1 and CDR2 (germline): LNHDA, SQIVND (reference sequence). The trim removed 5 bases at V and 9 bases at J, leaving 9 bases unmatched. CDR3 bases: TGTGCCAGTAGTTTGATAGCGGGAGGGCCGGGTGAGCAGTTCTTC. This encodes CASSLIAGGPGEQFF.

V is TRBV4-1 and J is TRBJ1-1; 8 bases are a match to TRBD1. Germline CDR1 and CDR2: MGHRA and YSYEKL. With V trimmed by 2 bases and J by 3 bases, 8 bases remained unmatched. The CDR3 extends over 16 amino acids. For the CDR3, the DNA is TGCGCCAGCAGCCAATACCAGGACAGGGTTGACACTGAAGCTTTCTTT. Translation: CASSQYQDRVDTEAFF.

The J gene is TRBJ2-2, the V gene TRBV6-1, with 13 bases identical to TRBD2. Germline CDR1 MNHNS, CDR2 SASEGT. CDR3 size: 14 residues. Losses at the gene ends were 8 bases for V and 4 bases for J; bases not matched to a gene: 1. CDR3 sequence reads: CASGTSGATGELFF. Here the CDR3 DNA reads TGTGCCAGCGGGACTAGCGGGGCCACCGGGGAGCTGTTTTTT.

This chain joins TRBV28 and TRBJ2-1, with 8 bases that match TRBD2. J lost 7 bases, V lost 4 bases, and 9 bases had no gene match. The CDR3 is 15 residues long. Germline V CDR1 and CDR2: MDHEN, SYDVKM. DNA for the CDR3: TGTGCCAGCAGTTCGCCGGGACTAGGGTTTAATGAGCAGTTCTTC. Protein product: CASSSPGLGFNEQFF.

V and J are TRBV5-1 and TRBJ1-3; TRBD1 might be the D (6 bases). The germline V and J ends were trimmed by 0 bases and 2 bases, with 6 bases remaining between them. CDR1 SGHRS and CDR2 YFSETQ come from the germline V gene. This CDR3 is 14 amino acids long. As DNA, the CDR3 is TGCGCCAGCAGCTTGGGGGGGCCTGGAAACACCATATATTTT. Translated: CASSLGGPGNTIYF.

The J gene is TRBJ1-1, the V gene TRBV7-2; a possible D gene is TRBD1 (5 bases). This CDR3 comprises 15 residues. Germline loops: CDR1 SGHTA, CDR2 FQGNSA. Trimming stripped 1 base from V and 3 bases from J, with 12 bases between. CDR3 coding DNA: TGTGCCAGCAGCTTAGTTGGGTGGGGGGACACTGAAGCTTTCTTT. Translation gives CASSLVGWGDTEAFF.

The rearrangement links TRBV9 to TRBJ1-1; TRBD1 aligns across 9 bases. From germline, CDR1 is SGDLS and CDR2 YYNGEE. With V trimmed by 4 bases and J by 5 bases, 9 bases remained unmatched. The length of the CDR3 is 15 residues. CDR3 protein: CASSPQGAVGTEAFF. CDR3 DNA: TGTGCCAGCAGCCCACAGGGGGCGGTCGGAACTGAAGCTTTCTTT.

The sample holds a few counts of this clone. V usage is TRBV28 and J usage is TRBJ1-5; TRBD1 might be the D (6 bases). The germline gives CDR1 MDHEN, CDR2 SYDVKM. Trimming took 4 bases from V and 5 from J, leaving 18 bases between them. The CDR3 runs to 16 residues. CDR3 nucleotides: TGTGCCAGCAGTTCCCTCGGGAGGGGGGGTTATCAGCCCCAGCATTTT. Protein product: CASSSLGRGGYQPQHF.

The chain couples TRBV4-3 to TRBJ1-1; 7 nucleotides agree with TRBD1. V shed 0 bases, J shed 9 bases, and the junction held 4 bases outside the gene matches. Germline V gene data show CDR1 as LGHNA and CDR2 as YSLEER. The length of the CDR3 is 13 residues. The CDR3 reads CASSQETGAQAFF. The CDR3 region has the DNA TGCGCCAGCAGCCAAGAAACAGGGGCACAAGCTTTCTTT.

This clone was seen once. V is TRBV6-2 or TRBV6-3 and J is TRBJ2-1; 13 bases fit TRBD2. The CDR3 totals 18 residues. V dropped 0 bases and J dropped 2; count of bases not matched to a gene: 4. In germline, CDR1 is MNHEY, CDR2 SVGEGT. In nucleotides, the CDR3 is TGTGCCAGCAGTTACTCTCGACTAGCGGGGGGCACCTACAATGAGCAGTTCTTC. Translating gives CASSYSRLAGGTYNEQFF.

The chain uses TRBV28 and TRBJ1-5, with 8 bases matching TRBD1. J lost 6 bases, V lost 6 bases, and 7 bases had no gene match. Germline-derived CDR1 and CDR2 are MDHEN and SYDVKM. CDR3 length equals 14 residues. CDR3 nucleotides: TGTGCCAGCAGCCCCCCAGGGGGCAGTCAGCCCCAGCATTTT. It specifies CASSPPGGSQPQHF.

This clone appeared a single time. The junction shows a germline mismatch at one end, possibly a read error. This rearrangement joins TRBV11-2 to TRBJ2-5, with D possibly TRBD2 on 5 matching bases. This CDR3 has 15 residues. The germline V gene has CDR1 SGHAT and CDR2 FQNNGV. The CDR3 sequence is CASSSMTNSQGTQYF. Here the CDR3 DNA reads TGTGCCAGCAGCTCGATGACTAACTCCCAAGGGACCCAGTACTTC. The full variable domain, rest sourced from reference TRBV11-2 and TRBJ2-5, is EAGVAQSPRYKIIEKRQSVAFWCNPISGHATLYWYQQILGQGPKLLIQFQNNGVVDDSQLPKDRFSAERLKGVDSTLKIQPAKLEDSAVYLCASSSMTNSQGTQYFGPGTRLLVL.

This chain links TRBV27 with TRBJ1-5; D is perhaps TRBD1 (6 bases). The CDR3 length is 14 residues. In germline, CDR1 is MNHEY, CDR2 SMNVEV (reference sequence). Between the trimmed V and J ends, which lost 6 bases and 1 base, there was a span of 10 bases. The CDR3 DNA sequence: TGTGCCAGCAGGGTCAGGGGAAGCAATCAGCCCCAGCATTTT. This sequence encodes CASRVRGSNQPQHF.

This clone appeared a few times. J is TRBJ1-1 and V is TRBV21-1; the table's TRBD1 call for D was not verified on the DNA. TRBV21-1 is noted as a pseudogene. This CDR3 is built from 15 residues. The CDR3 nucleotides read TGTGCCAGCAGCTTTTCAGGACAGATGAACACTGAAGCTTTCTTT. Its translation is CASSFSGQMNTEAFF.